This TCR beta chain comes out of a study of Ad26.COV2.S vaccination and SARS-CoV-2 variants. Study outcomes and limitations: Overall T cell responses may have been underestimated by the analyses of TCR breadth and depth. People who got the vaccine had more spike-specific TCR breadth than people who got placebo. Comparable non-spike TCR breadth was observed in vaccine and placebo recipients. The authors reported substantial breadth in spike-specific CD8+ and CD4+ T cell responses after vaccination.

TCRdb's table, derived via immunoSEQ multiplex PCR, lists solely in-frame clones and lacks some. This table holds more than 150,000 clones, around nine tenths found once. This clone has just one count. Its target is unknown. V was pared by 1 base and J by 2 bases, with 13 bases between. Germline V gives CDR1 SGHNT, CDR2 YENEEA. This CDR3 region has 16 residues. The chain combines TRBV11-3 with TRBJ2-3; D is unclear. This TCR came from a human donor who had recovered from COVID-19. The sample here was peripheral blood, taken after recovery from COVID-19. The CDR3 region is CASSLGGWESTDTQYF. In nucleotides, the CDR3 is TGTGCCAGCAGCTTAGGCGGATGGGAATCCACAGATACGCAGTATTTT.